This T cell receptor (beta chain) is drawn from a study of blood T cell repertoires in COVID-19. Study as a whole: Collection of acute and convalescent COVID-19 samples took place in the United States, Italy and Spain. Nucleic acid was either cDNA or gDNA, and it came from T cells, B-cell-depleted T cells, or PBMCs.

In the authors' workflow: It was from reference gene primer amplification that nucleated cell counts were estimated. Repertoires were generated with immunoSEQ multiplex PCR, while TCRdb's copy carries only in-frame clones and drops some. For V, J and clone size, that table is used; D and trimming come from the DNA. Of under 300,000 clones in the sample, about 85% were seen once. The junction had 7 bases not matched to a gene; V was cut back by 4 bases and J by 5 bases. Looked up from germline, CDR1 is SGHTA and CDR2 is FQGNSA. The CDR3 runs to 16 residues. The V gene is TRBV7-2, the J gene TRBJ2-5; 13 bases match TRBD2. The clonotype originates from a man aged 30-40 years who had recovered from COVID-19. What was sequenced was peripheral blood. The CDR3 protein is CASSSSGTSGVETQYF. The CDR3 DNA is TGTGCCAGCAGCTCATCCGGGACTAGCGGGGTGGAGACCCAGTACTTC.